What follows describes a single T cell receptor (beta chain). This clonotype was observed at least ten times. Its antigen has not been determined. No much larger clone is present one base from it, and per-base qualities are unavailable. V and J lose 1 base and 7 bases, and a span of 14 bases separates them. CDR1 and CDR2 are drawn from the germline V gene: SGHRS, YFSETQ. CDR3 length: 14 amino acids, cysteine to phenylalanine. Only the CDR3 portion is preserved as DNA: 42 bases, with reading frame beginning at the first base. The donors were 40 or so Caucasian individuals from Russia, aged roughly 6 to 100 years, who were systemically healthy. Each donor gave ten milliliters of peripheral blood, collected into EDTA-treated Vacutainer tubes. Ficoll-Paque density-gradient centrifugation was used to isolate PBMCs, with at least 7 million per sample. Trizol reagent was used to extract total RNA from PBMCs, with at least 6 micrograms per sample. For every donor, flow cytometry on a PBMC aliquot measured the percentage of naive CD45RAhigh/CD27high T cells.

The data are from a study of blood T cells in healthy people across ages (dated by TCRdb to 2015 to 2017). At the level of the whole study: Template switching captured roughly one uniquely barcoded TCR beta cDNA molecule per two T cells in model experiments. Two additional independent replicas of 1 million unique cDNA reads from the same blood draw were analyzed for two donors (one aged 18 to 30 and one aged 80 or older). Using deep sequencing normalized with unique cDNA molecular identifiers, the study measured how TCR beta repertoire diversity changes with age. Four age groups were formed from the donors: young (average about 17 years), middle-aged (around 40), aged (about 62) and long-lived (less than 85).

Libraries were made using 5' RACE. Sequencing was carried out with an Illumina HiSeq 2500. A second PCR of about 6 to 11 cycles was performed with a sample-barcoded 5' primer and a J-beta primer mix. A template-switch 5' adaptor carrying 12 random nucleotides introduced a unique molecular identifier onto each TCR beta cDNA molecule. Each sample yielded at least 2.5 million CDR3-containing paired-end reads. First-strand cDNA was synthesized from all RNA with the Mint cDNA synthesis kit, primed by a TRBC-specific oligonucleotide. All cDNA was treated with uracil-DNA glycosylase and then went through a first 18-cycle PCR with the universal primers M1SS and BC2_uni_R. Per the original workflow: For normalization, 1 million high-quality reads, each with a distinct molecular identifier, were randomly selected from each sample. Instead of being binned into consensus sequences, reads with shared molecular identifiers were discarded. MiTCR, set to a Q25 quality threshold and the strictest error-elimination algorithm, was used for CDR3 identification, clonotype clustering and error correction. A nonparametric unseen species model with Euler transformation was used to estimate a lower bound on total TCR beta diversity. TCRdb reprocessed the public reads (quality trimming at Q25 with fastp, clone calling with MiXCR) and kept in-frame beta chains. Records with the same CDR3 protein are collapsed into one entry carrying the most frequent genes and DNA. Clone size and V and J calls follow TCRdb, not the original study. The sample has more than 750,000 distinct CDR3 sequences on record, about 29% of them singletons. About 9.4% of the sample lies in the top ten.

General findings and caveats noted by the study authors: Total diversity estimates from one million sequenced T cells were considered lower bounds and underestimates. Because donor CMV infection status was unknown, age-related changes in expanded clonotypes were potentially confounded. Compared with the aged group, the long-lived group had more naive CD4+ T cells, fewer expanded clones and increased TCR diversity, a pattern suggesting age selection. Since profiling was done on bulk unsorted PBMCs, naive and antigen-experienced compartments could not be conclusively compared. Observed TCR beta diversity per million T cells fell roughly linearly with age, and a significant reduction was already apparent by age approximately 40. Observed TCR beta diversity correlated strongly with the percentage of naive T cells measured by flow cytometry.

A further study also used this sample, focusing on T cells of mothers and their children. That second publication adds: The donors were nine systemically healthy Caucasian individuals, made up of three mothers and their six children. cDNA synthesis consumed the entire amount of extracted RNA, loaded at approximately 1.5 ug RNA in each 15 ul reaction. In the second PCR, the M1S primer introduced both the sample barcodes and 2-4 random nucleotides. More than 9 million TCR beta CDR3 reads were obtained from each mother, and about 3 million reads were obtained from each child. Thymic selection similarly shapes TCR recombination output in related and unrelated pairs, with minor effect from inherited differences. Related mother-child pairs always showed normalized repertoire overlap that was slightly higher than in unrelated mother-child pairs, though the difference was never significant. With a sensitivity of 90 to 100 clones per million clonotypes, no persistent microchimeric T cell clones were detected. In the study, deep NGS was used to compare the TCR beta repertoires of mothers and children, and features distinguishing related mother-child pairs from unrelated individuals were sought. On average, the children were roughly 11 +/- 4 years old, while the mothers were about 38 +/- 4 years old. After adapters were ligated using NEBNext reagents, the libraries underwent 100+100 nt paired-end sequencing on an Illumina HiSeq 2000. To prevent cross-contamination, the mother and child libraries were prepared one month apart and sequenced in separate runs. For each donor, between about 450,000 and 2,300,000 distinct TCR beta clonotypes were identified. Naive TCR beta clonotypes were estimated from low-frequency clonotypes matched to each donor's FACS-determined naive share, without sorting.

The rearranged chain carries TRBV5-1 and TRBJ2-5, and the D gene may be TRBD1, 5 bases matching. What was sequenced was blood. The clonotype originates from a woman aged 40 to 50 in good health. The nucleotide sequence reads TGCGCCAGCAGCTTGCAGCAGGGCCCCGGGACCCAGTACTTC. This yields the protein CASSLQQGPGTQYF.